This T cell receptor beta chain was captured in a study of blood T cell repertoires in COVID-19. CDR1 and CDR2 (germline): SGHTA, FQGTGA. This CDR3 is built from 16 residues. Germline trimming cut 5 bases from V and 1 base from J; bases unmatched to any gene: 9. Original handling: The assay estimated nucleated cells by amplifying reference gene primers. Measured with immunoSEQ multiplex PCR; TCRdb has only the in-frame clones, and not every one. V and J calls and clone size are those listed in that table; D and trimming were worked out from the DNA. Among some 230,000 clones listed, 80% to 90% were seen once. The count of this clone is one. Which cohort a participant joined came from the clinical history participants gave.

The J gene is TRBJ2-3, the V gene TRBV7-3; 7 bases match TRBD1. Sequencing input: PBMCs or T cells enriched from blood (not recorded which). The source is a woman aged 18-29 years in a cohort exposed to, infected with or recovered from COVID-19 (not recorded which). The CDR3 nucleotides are TGTGCCAGCAGCCCAGACAGGGTGGGGGGCACAGATACGCAGTATTTT. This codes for CASSPDRVGGTDTQYF.